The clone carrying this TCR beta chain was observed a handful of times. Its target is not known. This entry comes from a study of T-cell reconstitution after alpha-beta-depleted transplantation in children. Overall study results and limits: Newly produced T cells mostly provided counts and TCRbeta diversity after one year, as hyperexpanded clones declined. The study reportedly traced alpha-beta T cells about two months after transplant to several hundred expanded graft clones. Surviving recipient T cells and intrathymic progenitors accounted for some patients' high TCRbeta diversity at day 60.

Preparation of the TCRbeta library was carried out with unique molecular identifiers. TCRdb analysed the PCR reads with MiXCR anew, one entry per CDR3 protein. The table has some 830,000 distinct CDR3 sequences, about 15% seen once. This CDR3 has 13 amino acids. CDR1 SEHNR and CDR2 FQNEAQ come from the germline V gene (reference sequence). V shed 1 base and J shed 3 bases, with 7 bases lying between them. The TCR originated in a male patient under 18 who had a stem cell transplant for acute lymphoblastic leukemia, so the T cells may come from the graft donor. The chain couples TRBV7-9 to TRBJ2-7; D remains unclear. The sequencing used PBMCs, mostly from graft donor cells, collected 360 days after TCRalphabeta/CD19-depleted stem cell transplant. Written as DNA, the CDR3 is TGTGCCAGCAGCTTAGAACTGCACTACGAGCAGTACTTC. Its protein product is CASSLELHYEQYF.